This T cell receptor (beta chain) was observed in a study of graft-versus-host responses after intestinal transplantation. Study in general: Among the recipients, transplants were multivisceral, liver-intestinal, or isolated intestinal. Among the recipients, all got anti-thymocyte globulin induction and then tacrolimus and steroids for 3 to 4 years.

Notes on this clone: As yet, its antigen is unknown.

Germline trimming cut 2 bases from V and 7 bases from J; bases unmatched to any gene: 3. CDR1 LNHDA and CDR2 SQIVND come from the germline V gene (reference sequence). This CDR3 region has 14 residues. Study conclusions and caveats: When patients had graft-donor T cell macrochimerism, their allografts held high graft-versus-host to host-versus-graft clonal ratios.

Data came from immunoSEQ multiplex PCR; TCRdb stores just in-frame clones and leaves some out. The data contain 35,000 to 50,000 clones, over 90% of them singletons. The sample was unstimulated CD8+ T cells sorted from spleen or lymph node cells, taken before transplant. This receptor was taken from a human donor who was the organ donor for an intestinal transplant. The genes are TRBV19 and TRBJ2-1, with 9 bases fitting TRBD2. CDR3 nucleotide sequence: TGTGCCAGTAGTATATTAGCGGGAGAAAATGAGCAGTTCTTC. Its translation: CASSILAGENEQFF.